The 8 T cell receptor beta chains presented below share a single source sample, sequenced in a study of CD8 T cell repertoires and HIV-1 epitope variants. Antigens of these TCRs are unknown. The table came from immunoSEQ multiplex PCR; TCRdb's copy has only in-frame clones and leaves some out. The sample has over 1,500 clones, 60% to 80% seen once; the top ten hold approximately 47%. Sequenced input: cultured CD8+ T cells derived from PBMCs. All receptors derive from a male donor with HIV.

This clone was detected only a few times. This chain connects TRBV10-3 to TRBJ1-1; D uncertain. CDR1 and CDR2 (germline): ENHRY, SYGVKD. With 7 bases removed from V and 2 bases from J, the gap between germline ends came to 11 bases. The CDR3 runs 13 residues. CDR3 sequence: CAITLDGNTEAFF. CDR3 in DNA: TGTGCCATCACTTTGGACGGAAACACTGAAGCTTTCTTT.

This clone was seen a handful of times. V gene TRBV7-9 combines with J gene TRBJ1-2; D not resolved. With 6 bases removed from V and 5 bases from J, the gap between germline ends came to 13 bases. CDR1 and CDR2 from the germline V gene are SEHNR and FQNEAQ (reference sequence). The CDR3 spans 13 residues. CDR3 amino acids: CASSPAGIYGYTF. The CDR3 region has the DNA TGTGCCAGCAGTCCGGCGGGGATTTATGGCTACACCTTC.

The genes are TRBV7-2 and TRBJ1-3; TRBD1 agrees at 9 bases. The junction had 10 bases not matched to a gene; V was cut back by 7 bases and J by 0 bases. The CDR3 has 17 amino acids. Germline V gene data show CDR1 as SGHTA and CDR2 as FQGNSA. As DNA, the CDR3 is TGTGCCAGCACCCAAGGGACAGGGATTTACTCTGGAAACACCATATATTTT. Translated: CASTQGTGIYSGNTIYF.

This clone has just a few counts. The V call is TRBV18, the J call TRBJ2-3; 13 bases fit TRBD2. Trimming at V came to 3 bases and at J to 1 base, leaving 16 bases not matched to a gene. The CDR3 runs 21 residues. CDR1 is KGHSH, CDR2 LQKENI, per germline. CDR3 residues: CASSPINELAGGPMGTDTQYF. The CDR3 region has the DNA TGTGCCAGCTCACCTATCAACGAACTAGCGGGAGGGCCTATGGGCACAGATACGCAGTATTTT.

This sequence joins TRBV27 and TRBJ1-5; possible D gene TRBD1, 6 bases. Trimming cost V 6 bases and J 7 bases, with 13 bases left between them. The CDR3 totals 13 residues. CDR1 MNHEY and CDR2 SMNVEV come from the germline V gene (reference sequence). This chain's CDR3 is CASSKGVAQPQHF. The CDR3, as DNA: TGTGCCAGCAGCAAGGGGGTCGCACAGCCCCAGCATTTT.

CDR3: CASSLFGENEQFF. The CDR3, as DNA: TGTGCCAGCAGTTTATTTGGGGAGAATGAGCAGTTCTTC. The chain employs TRBV27 and TRBJ2-1, with D possibly being TRBD2 (5 bases). Trimming removed 1 base from V and 7 bases from J, with 8 bases in between. Per germline, CDR1 MNHEY and CDR2 SMNVEV (reference sequence). This CDR3 is built from 13 residues.

This clone is a singleton in its sample. V gene TRBV5-1 combines with J gene TRBJ2-3; the match to TRBD1 covers 7 bases. This CDR3 region has 14 residues. CDR1 and CDR2 (germline): SGHRS, YFSETQ. J gave up 1 base and V 4 bases, and 3 bases lay outside the gene matches. The CDR3 DNA reads as TGCGCCAGCAGCCCCGGGACAGGCACAGATACGCAGTATTTT. This gives the protein CASSPGTGTDTQYF.

The genes are TRBV28 and TRBJ2-5; weak D call: TRBD2 (6 bases). Germline CDR1 reads MDHEN; CDR2 reads SYDVKM. The V gene lost 4 bases and the J gene lost 1 base, with 10 bases spanning the gap. CDR3 length: 14 residues. For the CDR3, the DNA is TGTGCCAGCAGTTCCGGGAGTCTCCAAGAGACCCAGTACTTC. Translating gives CASSSGSLQETQYF.